The present entry profiles one T cell receptor beta chain with its context. Its antigen remains undetermined. The record has no base qualities; no much larger clone is one base away. The sample belongs to a study of T cell changes during pregnancy in multiple sclerosis (dated by TCRdb to the late 2010s). Regarding the complete study: The study looked at changes in the T cell repertoire across pregnancy in women with multiple sclerosis.

The library was built by means of the immunoSEQ multiplex PCR assay. TCRdb obtained this table from immuneACCESS and retained in-frame rearrangements with V and J assigned. These tables miss some clones; where compared with another copy, unresolved V genes account for less than half of the shortfall, and the remainder is unexplained. This sample comprises tens of thousands of clones, 92% of them detected only once. The ten largest clones represent under 30% of the sample. This specimen was CD8+ T cells from peripheral blood mononuclear cells, taken before pregnancy. The clonotype was recovered from a female donor with multiple sclerosis, enrolled in a pregnancy study.

CDR3 sequence: CASSAWQGTYEQYF. The DNA reads as follows: TGTGCCAGTAGTGCTTGGCAGGGGACGTACGAGCAGTACTTC. In this chain, TRBV19 is recombined with TRBJ2-7; tentative D gene TRBD1, with 6 bases matching. V loses 5 bases of germline sequence and J loses 4 bases, and the interval between the two ends is 15 bases. From the cysteine up to the phenylalanine, the CDR3 has a length of 14 residues. CDR3 DNA only is kept here, 42 bases in frame from base 1. CDR1 LNHDA and CDR2 SQIVND are derived from the germline V gene (reference sequence).